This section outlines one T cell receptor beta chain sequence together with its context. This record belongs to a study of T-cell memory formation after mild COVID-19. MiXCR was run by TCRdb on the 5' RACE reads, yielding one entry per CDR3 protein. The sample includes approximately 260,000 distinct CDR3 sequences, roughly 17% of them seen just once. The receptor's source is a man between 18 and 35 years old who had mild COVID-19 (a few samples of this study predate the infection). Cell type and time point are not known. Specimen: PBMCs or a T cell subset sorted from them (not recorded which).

Here the CDR3 DNA reads TGTGCCAGCAGCTTGGGATGGAGGAATGAGCAGTTCTTC. Translated: CASSLGWRNEQFF. This sequence joins TRBV7-6 and TRBJ2-1; possible D gene TRBD2, 5 bases. V gave up 3 bases and J gave up 7 bases, with 10 bases separating them. Germline loops: CDR1 SGHVS, CDR2 FNYEAQ. CDR3 size: 13 residues. The entire variable domain, with the rest obtained from reference TRBV7-6 and TRBJ2-1, is as follows: GAGVSQSPRYKVTKRGQDVALRCDPISGHVSLYWYRQALGQGPEFLTYFNYEAQQDKSGLPNDRFSAERPEGSISTLTIQRTEQRDSAMYRCASSLGWRNEQFFGPGTRLTVL.